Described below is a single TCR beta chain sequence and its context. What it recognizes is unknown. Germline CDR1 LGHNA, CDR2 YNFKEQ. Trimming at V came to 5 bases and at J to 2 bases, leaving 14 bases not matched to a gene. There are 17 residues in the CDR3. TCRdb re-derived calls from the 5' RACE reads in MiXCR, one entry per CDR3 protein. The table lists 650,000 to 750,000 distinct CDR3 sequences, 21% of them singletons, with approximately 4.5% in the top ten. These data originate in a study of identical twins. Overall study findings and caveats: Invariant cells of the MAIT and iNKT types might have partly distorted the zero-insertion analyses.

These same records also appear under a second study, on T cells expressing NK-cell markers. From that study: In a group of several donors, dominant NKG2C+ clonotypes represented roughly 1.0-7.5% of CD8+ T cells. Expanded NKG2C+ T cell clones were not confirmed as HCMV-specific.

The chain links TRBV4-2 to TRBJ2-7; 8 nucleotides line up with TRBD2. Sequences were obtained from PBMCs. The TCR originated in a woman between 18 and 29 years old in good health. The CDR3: CASSEIFGGAYAYEQYF. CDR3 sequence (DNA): TGTGCCAGCAGCGAGATCTTCGGGGGGGCTTACGCCTACGAGCAGTACTTC.